The rows below give T cell receptor beta chains drawn from one sample of a study of beta chain features in type 1 diabetes. Some clones are missing from TCRdb's copy, which holds only in-frame ones; the method was immunoSEQ multiplex PCR. The sample has 240,000 or so clones, about 70% seen once. The specimen sequenced was naive CD4+ T cells from blood. The source is a young man in good health. CDR3s include the opening cysteine and the closing phenylalanine or tryptophan. Each record gives: D gene, J gene, V gene, clone size, CDR3 DNA, CDR3 protein. A D gene is named only where the DNA matches it firmly. Where a row states a size, it is once, few, many or the class of an expanded clone; other rows omit it.

D: NA
J: TRBJ2-3
V: TRBV20-1
size: NA
DNA: TGCAGTGCTATGTTGTCAGATACGCAGTATTTT
CDR3: CSAMLSDTQYF

D: TRBD2
J: TRBJ2-5
V: TRBV5-1
size: NA
DNA: TGCGCCAGCAGGGGAGCGGGGACCCAAGAGACCCAGTACTTC
CDR3: CASRGAGTQETQYF

D: NA
J: TRBJ2-5
V: TRBV29-1
size: NA
DNA: TGCAGCGTTGTCCCTCCTTCCGGGAGCCTGGAGACCCAGTACTTC
CDR3: CSVVPPSGSLETQYF

D: TRBD2
J: TRBJ2-4
V: TRBV25-1
size: NA
DNA: TGTGCCAGCAGTGGGCGGGAGCGGCGGGACATTCAGTACTTC
CDR3: CASSGRERRDIQYF

D: TRBD1
J: TRBJ1-1
V: TRBV25-1
size: NA
DNA: TGTGCCAGCAGTGCCTTGGACAGGGTTGAAGCTTTCTTT
CDR3: CASSALDRVEAFF

D: NA
J: TRBJ2-7
V: TRBV5-1
size: NA
DNA: TGCGCCAGCAGCTTACAAGGGCCATCCTACGAGCAGTACTTC
CDR3: CASSLQGPSYEQYF

D: NA
J: TRBJ2-7
V: TRBV7-2
size: NA
DNA: TGTGCCAGCAGCGACGGACCGGCCTACGAGCAGTACTTC
CDR3: CASSDGPAYEQYF

D: NA
J: TRBJ1-2
V: TRBV30
size: NA
DNA: TGTGCCTGGACTACAGGGCTGGAATATGGCTACACCTTC
CDR3: CAWTTGLEYGYTF

D: TRBD2
J: TRBJ2-1
V: TRBV13
size: NA
DNA: TGTGCCAGCTTGGGACTAGCGGGAAGTGACGACGACAATGAGCAGTTCTTC
CDR3: CASLGLAGSDDDNEQFF

D: NA
J: TRBJ2-3
V: TRBV5-1
size: few
DNA: TGCGCCAGCAGCTTGGGGACCCAGCCAGATACGCAGTATTTT
CDR3: CASSLGTQPDTQYF

D: NA
J: TRBJ1-1
V: TRBV29-1
size: NA
DNA: TGCAGCGTTGGGGCTGGGAACACTGAAGCTTTCTTT
CDR3: CSVGAGNTEAFF

D: TRBD1
J: TRBJ2-2
V: TRBV2
size: NA
DNA: TGTGCCAGCACAGGGGGCGCGAACACCGGGGAGCTGTTTTTT
CDR3: CASTGGANTGELFF

D: NA
J: TRBJ2-2
V: TRBV5-1
size: NA
DNA: TGCGCCAGCAGCTCTGGAGGCACCGGGGAGCTGTTTTTT
CDR3: CASSSGGTGELFF

D: NA
J: TRBJ2-6
V: TRBV4-3
size: NA
DNA: TGCGCCAGCAGCCAAGTGCCCGTGGGAGCTGGGGCCAACGTCCTGACTTTC
CDR3: CASSQVPVGAGANVLTF

D: NA
J: TRBJ2-7
V: TRBV7-9
size: NA
DNA: TGTGCCAGCAGCCCGAGAAAACCCTACGAGCAGTACTTC
CDR3: CASSPRKPYEQYF

D: NA
J: TRBJ2-7
V: TRBV7-2
size: NA
DNA: TGTGCCAGCAGCTCCCACTACGAGCAGTACTTC
CDR3: CASSSHYEQYF

D: TRBD1
J: TRBJ2-7
V: TRBV7-2
size: NA
DNA: TGTGCCAGCAGCTTAGAGGGACAGGGGACCTCCTACGAGCAGTACTTC
CDR3: CASSLEGQGTSYEQYF

D: NA
J: TRBJ1-1
V: TRBV27
size: NA
DNA: TGTGCCAGCAGTTCAGTGAGGTCCAACACTGAAGCTTTCTTT
CDR3: CASSSVRSNTEAFF

D: NA
J: TRBJ1-6
V: TRBV14
size: few
DNA: TGTGCCAGCAGCCAAACTCATTGGTACAGCTCCTATGATTCACCCCTCCACTTT
CDR3: CASSQTHWYSSYDSPLHF

D: TRBD2
J: TRBJ2-1
V: TRBV7-2
size: NA
DNA: TGTGCCAGCAGCACGCTTAGCGGGAGTGCCCTACGCCATGAGCAGTTCTTC
CDR3: CASSTLSGSALRHEQFF

D: NA
J: TRBJ2-3
V: TRBV5-1
size: NA
DNA: TGCGCCAGCAGCTTAGGACGTCCGTACACAGATACGCAGTATTTT
CDR3: CASSLGRPYTDTQYF

D: NA
J: TRBJ2-3
V: TRBV28
size: few
DNA: TGTGCCAGCAGTTCGGGTGGATCAAACACAGATACGCAGTATTTT
CDR3: CASSSGGSNTDTQYF

D: TRBD2
J: TRBJ2-1
V: TRBV19
size: NA
DNA: TGTGCCAGTAGCAGGACTAGCACCCTTCTGCATGAGCAGTTCTTC
CDR3: CASSRTSTLLHEQFF

D: NA
J: TRBJ2-1
V: TRBV20-1
size: few
DNA: TGCAGTGCTAGAGAGGACAATGAGCAGTTCTTC
CDR3: CSAREDNEQFF

D: NA
J: TRBJ2-5
V: TRBV28
size: NA
DNA: TGTGCCAGCAAGGAGAGGGAGACCCAGTACTTC
CDR3: CASKERETQYF

D: NA
J: TRBJ2-3
V: TRBV29-1
size: few
DNA: TGCAGCGTTGGGCCGGCGGACACAGATACGCAGTATTTT
CDR3: CSVGPADTDTQYF

D: TRBD1
J: TRBJ2-2
V: TRBV4-3
size: NA
DNA: TGCGCCAGCAGCCAAGGGACAGGGATGACCGGGGAGCTGTTTTTT
CDR3: CASSQGTGMTGELFF

D: TRBD1
J: TRBJ2-6
V: TRBV29-1
size: few
DNA: TGCAGCGCCCAGACAGGGGAAACTGGGGCCAACGTCCTGACTTTC
CDR3: CSAQTGETGANVLTF

D: NA
J: TRBJ2-1
V: TRBV18
size: NA
DNA: TGTGCCAGCTCACCACTCGCAGGGACATACAATGAGCAGTTCTTC
CDR3: CASSPLAGTYNEQFF

D: NA
J: TRBJ2-7
V: TRBV30
size: NA
DNA: TGTGCCTGGGCCCGAGGTGGGGGGTACGAGCAGTACTTC
CDR3: CAWARGGGYEQYF

D: TRBD2
J: TRBJ2-2
V: TRBV25-1
size: few
DNA: TGTGCCAGCAGTGACCTAGCGGAACACACCGGGGAGCTGTTTTTT
CDR3: CASSDLAEHTGELFF

D: TRBD2
J: TRBJ2-1
V: TRBV28
size: NA
DNA: TGTGCCAGCAGTTTATTAGGACTAGCGGGCAATGAGCAGTTCTTC
CDR3: CASSLLGLAGNEQFF

D: TRBD1
J: TRBJ2-5
V: TRBV11-2
size: NA
DNA: TGTGCCAGCAGCTTAGAAGGGACAGTTCAAGAGACCCAGTACTTC
CDR3: CASSLEGTVQETQYF

D: NA
J: TRBJ2-1
V: TRBV30
size: NA
DNA: TGTGCCTGGAGTCTTGGGGTAGGACAGACTGGTTACAATGAGCAGTTCTTC
CDR3: CAWSLGVGQTGYNEQFF

D: TRBD2
J: TRBJ2-1
V: TRBV29-1
size: few
DNA: TGCAGCCTTTCCGGGACTACGGACTCCTACAATGAGCAGTTCTTC
CDR3: CSLSGTTDSYNEQFF

D: TRBD2
J: TRBJ2-1
V: TRBV29-1
size: NA
DNA: TGCAGCGTGAAGGGACTAGCGGGGGATGAGCAGTTCTTC
CDR3: CSVKGLAGDEQFF

D: NA
J: TRBJ2-5
V: TRBV9
size: NA
DNA: TGTGCCAGCAGCTATCGGGACAACCAAGAGACCCAGTACTTC
CDR3: CASSYRDNQETQYF

D: NA
J: TRBJ2-5
V: TRBV9
size: once
DNA: TGTGCCAGCAGCGTAGGTTACCAAGAGACCCAGTACTTC
CDR3: CASSVGYQETQYF

D: NA
J: TRBJ2-7
V: TRBV13
size: NA
DNA: TGTGCCAGCAGCCAAACCACCCGAACTCGCTCCTACGAGCAGTACTTC
CDR3: CASSQTTRTRSYEQYF

D: NA
J: TRBJ1-1
V: TRBV30
size: NA
DNA: TGTGCCTTGCATCCGAGAGGCACTGAAGCTTTCTTT
CDR3: CALHPRGTEAFF

D: NA
J: TRBJ2-7
V: TRBV29-1
size: few
DNA: TGCAGCGTTGTTCCCGGGTATGGCGAGCAGTACTTC
CDR3: CSVVPGYGEQYF

D: NA
J: TRBJ1-6
V: TRBV14
size: NA
DNA: TGTGCCAGCACCGACGGGCTGAGGAATAATTCACCCCTCCACTTT
CDR3: CASTDGLRNNSPLHF

D: NA
J: TRBJ2-7
V: TRBV30
size: NA
DNA: TGTGCCTGGAGTGTTCGGCGGGGCTACGAGCAGTACTTC
CDR3: CAWSVRRGYEQYF